The 11 T cell receptor beta chains presented below share a single source sample, sequenced in a study of CD8 T cells in ankylosing spondylitis. TCRdb used MiXCR to reprocess the 5' RACE reads, holding one entry per CDR3 protein. This table holds under 300,000 distinct CDR3 sequences, approximately 10% found once. Sequenced material: blood, either unsorted or a sorted T cell fraction (not recorded which). Source of these receptors: a male donor with ankylosing spondylitis or in good health (not recorded which).

This clonotype was detected ten times or more. This sequence joins TRBV6-2 or TRBV6-3 and TRBJ2-1; 7 bases are a match to TRBD1. CDR1 and CDR2 (germline): MNHEY, SVGEGT. The CDR3 runs to 16 residues. V dropped 0 bases and J dropped 3; count of bases not matched to a gene: 5. The CDR3 protein is CASSYSPGQFYNEQFF. As DNA, the CDR3 is TGTGCCAGCAGTTACTCACCGGGACAGTTCTACAATGAGCAGTTCTTC.

This clonotype was detected ten times or more. The J gene is TRBJ2-5, the V gene TRBV7-2; weak D call: TRBD2 (5 bases). The CDR3 length is 13 residues. Trimming cost V 5 bases and J 5 bases, with 12 bases left between them. Germline V gene data show CDR1 as SGHTA and CDR2 as FQGNSA. Here the CDR3 reads CASSPGEGETQYF. The CDR3 DNA is TGTGCCAGCAGCCCCGGGGAAGGGGAGACCCAGTACTTC.

This clonotype was seen many times. This chain links TRBV6-5 with TRBJ1-5, with TRBD1 matching over 8 bases. The germline V gene encodes CDR1 MNHEY and CDR2 SVGAGI. With V trimmed by 4 bases and J by 1 base, 6 bases remained unmatched. This CDR3 has 16 amino acids. CDR3 sequence reads: CASSSQGGRSNQPQHF. The CDR3 coding sequence is TGTGCCAGCAGTTCACAGGGGGGTAGGAGCAATCAGCCCCAGCATTTT.

This clonotype was recorded at least ten times. The chain uses TRBV3-1 and TRBJ2-7; D is unclear. The germline gives CDR1 LGHDT, CDR2 YNNKEL (reference sequence). V was cut by 2 bases and J by 9 bases, with 17 bases left in between. This CDR3 has 14 residues. The CDR3 protein is CASSQSYGLSGQYF. In DNA form, the CDR3 reads TGTGCCAGCAGCCAAAGTTACGGCCTCTCGGGGCAGTACTTC.

The V gene is TRBV5-1, the J gene TRBJ2-7, with 7 bases identical to TRBD1. The length of the CDR3 is 17 residues. CDR1 and CDR2 from the germline V gene are SGHRS and YFSETQ. Unmatched junction bases numbered 15, after V lost 5 bases and J lost 1 base. The CDR3 DNA sequence: TGCGCCAGCAGTCTAAGCGGACAGGCATACCCTTCCTACGAGCAGTACTTC. Its protein product is CASSLSGQAYPSYEQYF.

This clonotype was counted many times. The rearrangement joins TRBV3-1 to TRBJ2-1; D is perhaps TRBD1 or TRBD2 (6 bases each). The germline V gene encodes CDR1 LGHDT and CDR2 YNNKEL (reference sequence). V was shortened by 1 base and J by 3 bases, with 10 bases between the two germline ends. The CDR3 contains 15 residues. The CDR3 is CASSQAGANYNEQFF. Here the CDR3 DNA reads TGTGCCAGCAGCCAAGCGGGGGCGAACTACAATGAGCAGTTCTTC.

The sample holds many counts of this clonotype. V is TRBV7-8 and J is TRBJ1-5; D not resolved. V was trimmed by 1 base and J by 4 bases, leaving 2 bases between them. CDR1 and CDR2 from the germline V gene are SGHVS and FQNEAQ. The CDR3 runs to 12 residues. CDR3 amino acids: CASSLVNQPQHF. The CDR3 nucleotides read TGTGCCAGCAGCTTAGTTAATCAGCCCCAGCATTTT.

Ten or more counts support this clonotype. CDR3 nucleotide sequence: TGTGCCAGCAGTTACTCGGGGGACAGGGGGTCTGGGGCCAACGTCCTGACTTTC. Translation: CASSYSGDRGSGANVLTF. The J gene is TRBJ2-6, the V gene TRBV6-5, with 11 bases that match TRBD1. This CDR3 has 18 amino acids. The germline CDR1 and CDR2 sequences are MNHEY and SVGAGI. V was clipped by 0 bases and J by 1 base; unmatched bases: 2.

This clonotype was counted a few times. The chain uses TRBV28 and TRBJ2-2, with TRBD1 identical over 9 bases. Germline values: CDR1 MDHEN, CDR2 SYDVKM. Trimming removed 6 bases from V and 6 bases from J; junction bases left unmatched: 8. This CDR3 contains 15 residues. The CDR3 region is CASRDRGKYAGELFF. CDR3 nucleotide sequence: TGTGCCAGCAGAGACAGGGGGAAGTACGCCGGGGAGCTGTTTTTT.

The chain couples TRBV20-1 to TRBJ1-2, with D perhaps matching TRBD1 (6 bases). Germline CDR1 DFQATT, CDR2 SNEGSKA (reference sequence). The CDR3 covers 15 residues. Trimming stripped 0 bases from V and 4 bases from J, with 15 bases between. CDR3 bases: TGCAGTGCTAGAGAGGACGGGAGACAGGCCTATGGCTACACCTTC. Translation: CSAREDGRQAYGYTF.

This clonotype was counted at least ten times. The chain combines TRBV20-1 with TRBJ2-3; D gene ambiguous. This CDR3 contains 15 residues. CDR1 and CDR2 from the germline V gene are DFQATT and SNEGSKA (reference sequence). Trimming stripped 4 bases from V and 0 bases from J, with 14 bases between. The CDR3 reads CSAKNPLESTDTQYF. CDR3 DNA sequence: TGCAGTGCTAAAAACCCGCTAGAAAGCACAGATACGCAGTATTTT.